What follows is one TCR beta chain and its context. Between the trimmed V and J ends, which lost 0 bases and 7 bases, there was a span of 12 bases. This CDR3 region has 14 residues. The germline V gene has CDR1 LGHDT and CDR2 YNNKEL (reference sequence). This entry comes from a study of blood T cell repertoires in COVID-19. On the study more broadly: The cDNA or gDNA used as material had been derived from T cells, B-cell-depleted T cells, or PBMCs.

In the original analysis: It was from reference gene primer amplification that nucleated cell counts were estimated. Clones were sequenced by immunoSEQ multiplex PCR, and TCRdb holds only the in-frame ones, with some missing. V and J calls and clone size follow that table, whereas D and trimming were derived from the DNA. The sample comprises fewer than 250,000 clones, around 90% of which are singletons, and over 12% rests with the top ten. Cohort placement rested on clinical history that participants reported themselves. A COVID-19 case had been met by exposed participants during the 2 weeks before study entry.

Sequencing was carried out using PBMCs or T cells enriched from blood (not recorded which). The source of this sequence is a man younger than 45 who had been exposed to COVID-19. This rearrangement joins TRBV3-1 (or the pseudogene TRBV3-2) to TRBJ2-5; D not resolved. CDR3 region: CASSQDPVFGTQYF. DNA of the CDR3: TGTGCCAGCAGCCAAGATCCGGTATTCGGGACCCAGTACTTC.